A selection of T cell receptor beta chains follows, all from one sample in a study of T-cell reconstitution after alpha-beta-depleted transplantation in children. Each CDR3 protein gets one entry after TCRdb re-called the PCR reads with MiXCR. The table lists 200,000 to 250,000 distinct CDR3 sequences, approximately 6.3% of them singletons. The specimen was PBMCs, collected before TCRalphabeta/CD19-depleted stem cell transplant. These TCRs come from a boy aged 2 to 9 with acute lymphoblastic leukemia, due to receive a stem cell transplant. The CDR3 runs from the conserved cysteine through the conserved F or W. The D gene is left open where the match is weak. Size is omitted from some rows. Given values are once, few, many or a class for expanded clones.

TRBV7-8,few,-,TRBJ2-1,TGTGCCAGCAGCGGGGGACCGAGAGAGCAGTTCTTC,CASSGGPREQFF
TRBV9,many,-,TRBJ2-7,TGTGCCAGCAGCGTAGCACAGGGGAGGGCCTACGAGCAGTACTTC,CASSVAQGRAYEQYF
TRBV10-2,-,-,TRBJ1-5,TGCGCCAGCAGTGAGGGAGGTAGCAATCAGCCCCAGCATTTT,CASSEGGSNQPQHF
TRBV7-3,many,-,TRBJ2-1,TGTGCCAGCAGCCCCTCACAGGTGGGTGAGCAGTTCTTC,CASSPSQVGEQFF
TRBV20-1,many,TRBD2,TRBJ2-1,TGCAGTGCTTACGGACTAGGAGTCTATGAGCAGTTCTTC,CSAYGLGVYEQFF
TRBV7-3,many,-,TRBJ1-6,TGTGCCAGCAGCTCAACTGGATATAATTCACCCCTCCACTTT,CASSSTGYNSPLHF
TRBV12-3/TRBV12-4,few,-,TRBJ1-2,TGTGCCAGCAGTTCATTCCCCCAGGCCGGCTACACCTTC,CASSSFPQAGYTF
TRBV20-1,few,-,TRBJ1-5,TGCAGTGCCCAAGCCTCCGGTCAGCCCCAGCATTTT,CSAQASGQPQHF
TRBV7-7,-,-,TRBJ2-1,TGTGCTAGCAGCTTGGGGGGGGCCTCCTACAATGAGCAGTTCTTC,CASSLGGASYNEQFF
TRBV28,few,TRBD2,TRBJ2-3,TGTGCCAGCAGTTTAATAGCGGGGGCGGGGTCAGATACGCAGTATTTT,CASSLIAGAGSDTQYF
TRBV20-1,-,-,TRBJ2-1,TGCAGTGCTAGAGTCTTAGTCTCCTACAATGAGCAGTTCTTC,CSARVLVSYNEQFF
TRBV5-6,many,-,TRBJ2-2,TGTGCCAGCAGCTTATTACCCCGCGACACCGGGGAGCTGTTTTTT,CASSLLPRDTGELFF
TRBV4-3,many,-,TRBJ2-3,TGCGCCAGCAGCCAGAGGCGCGGGACTGGCACAGATACGCAGTATTTT,CASSQRRGTGTDTQYF
TRBV28,many,TRBD1,TRBJ2-3,TGTGCCAGCAGACGAGGGGGCCTGACTAGCACAGATACGCAGTATTTT,CASRRGGLTSTDTQYF
TRBV15,-,TRBD1,TRBJ2-2,TGTGCCACCAGCAAACACCGGGACAGGGTCGAAGAGGACACCGGGGAGCTGTTTTTT,CATSKHRDRVEEDTGELFF
TRBV6-1,-,-,TRBJ1-2,TGTGCCAGCACCTTCCTCGGCCCCGGAGACTATGGCTACACCTTC,CASTFLGPGDYGYTF
TRBV30,-,-,TRBJ2-1,TGTGCCTGGCGAGGAATCAATGAGCAGTTCTTC,CAWRGINEQFF
TRBV7-8,many,-,TRBJ2-6,TGTGCCAGCAGCTTCCGTCGGGCTGGGGCCAACGTCCTGACTTTC,CASSFRRAGANVLTF
TRBV11-2,many,-,TRBJ2-7,TGTGCCAGCAGCTTATCGATCGGCGGCTACGAGCAGTACTTC,CASSLSIGGYEQYF
TRBV20-1,many,TRBD1,TRBJ1-2,TGCAGAGCCACAGGGGGCGTCTATGGTGGCTACACCTTC,CRATGGVYGGYTF
TRBV3-1,many,-,TRBJ2-7,TGTGCCAGCAGCTTACGGTGGGACAACAACTACGAGCAGTACTTC,CASSLRWDNNYEQYF
TRBV7-9,few,-,TRBJ2-3,TGTGCCAGCAGCTTAGGTCGTACCTACGAGGTGACAGATACGCAGTATTTT,CASSLGRTYEVTDTQYF
TRBV10-2,many,-,TRBJ2-7,TGCGCCAGCGCTGGTAGCTACTACGAGCAGTACTTC,CASAGSYYEQYF
TRBV7-2,many,TRBD2,TRBJ2-4,TGTGCCAGCACCCGGGCGGGGGGGCCGCACATTCAGTACTTC,CASTRAGGPHIQYF
TRBV7-4,many,-,TRBJ1-3,TGTGCCAGCAGCTTTATTCTCGGCCCCAGGGAAAACACCATATATTTT,CASSFILGPRENTIYF
TRBV2,many,-,TRBJ2-7,TGTGCCAGTCGTATTGATGGCGAGCAGTACTTC,CASRIDGEQYF
TRBV12-5,few,TRBD2,TRBJ2-3,TGTGCTAGTGGGGCCGGGGGGGCAGATACGCAGTATTTT,CASGAGGADTQYF
TRBV7-9,many,-,TRBJ2-1,TGTGCCAGCAGCCGCACAGTACATGAGCAGTTCTTC,CASSRTVHEQFF
TRBV20-1,many,-,TRBJ2-1,TGCAGTGCTAGGCGGGACAACTACAATGAGCAGTTCTTC,CSARRDNYNEQFF
TRBV20-1,many,-,TRBJ1-5,TGCAGTGCTCCGCAGGCTAGCAATCAGCCCCAGCATTTT,CSAPQASNQPQHF
TRBV7-8,-,-,TRBJ1-1,TGTGCCAGCAGCTCCCAAGGCCAGGGAAACACTGAAGCTTTCTTT,CASSSQGQGNTEAFF
TRBV29-1,many,TRBD1,TRBJ2-7,TGCAGCGTCCGGGACAGCTACGAGCAGTACTTC,CSVRDSYEQYF
TRBV5-5,many,TRBD1,TRBJ1-5,TGTGCCAGCAGCGCCGGGACAGGAAGTTATAGCAATCAGCCCCAGCATTTT,CASSAGTGSYSNQPQHF
TRBV25-1,many,-,TRBJ2-2,TGTGCCAGCACGAGGAAAGAGGGCGGCGGGGAGCTGTTTTTT,CASTRKEGGGELFF
TRBV5-5,few,-,TRBJ1-1,TGTGCCAGCAGCTACAGGAACACTGAAGCTTTCTTT,CASSYRNTEAFF
TRBV7-2,many,-,TRBJ2-7,TGTGCCAGCAGCTTAGATCAGGGTTCCTACGAGCAGTACTTC,CASSLDQGSYEQYF
TRBV5-1,many,TRBD1,TRBJ2-5,TGCGCCAGCAGCTCCACAGGGGGTCTAGGAGAGACCCAGTACTTC,CASSSTGGLGETQYF
TRBV9,many,-,TRBJ2-7,TGTGCCAGCAGCGCATACGGACAGACCTACGAGCAGTACTTC,CASSAYGQTYEQYF
TRBV2,-,-,TRBJ2-7,TGTGCCAGCAGTCAAGGTGGGACCGCCCCCTACGAGCAGTACTTC,CASSQGGTAPYEQYF